The 30 T cell receptor beta chains reported below all come from one sample, sequenced in a study of shared clonotypes between healthy human individuals (dated by TCRdb to the early 2020s). CD8 naive samples were obtained by positive selection for CCR7 among CD45RO-negative cells, yielding a CD45RA+CCR7+ population from which TemRA cells were excluded. Libraries were built with the immunoSEQ multiplex PCR assay. Here the immuneACCESS table is served through TCRdb, limited to in-frame sequences with V and J called. Missing clones are a known gap in these copies; in checked studies unresolved V genes cover under half, and the rest lacks a known reason. In all, the sample holds hundreds of thousands of clones, and around 92% of those were seen once. The top ten hold around 24% of the sample. The sample consisted of naive CD8+ T cells sorted from blood. What this sample's cell subset or site label stands for: CD45RA+CCR7+. The receptors originated from a man aged 30-40 years in good health.

This chain links TRBV27 with TRBJ2-7; 7 bases fit TRBD1. Germline V gene data show CDR1 as MNHEY and CDR2 as SMNVEV (reference sequence). CDR3 size: 14 residues. Losses at the gene ends were 6 bases for V and 6 bases for J; bases not matched to a gene: 11. The CDR3 region is CASSPGVQGLEQYF. The DNA for the CDR3 is TGTGCCAGCAGCCCCGGGGTACAGGGGCTCGAGCAGTACTTC.

The V and J genes are TRBV7-9 and TRBJ2-3, with D possibly being TRBD1 or TRBD2 (5 bases each). Germline-derived CDR1 and CDR2 are SEHNR and FQNEAQ (reference sequence). The CDR3 contains 15 residues. V dropped 6 bases and J dropped 6 bases, with 19 bases sitting between them. CDR3 loop: CASSIPGPLEDTQYF. In nucleotides, the CDR3 is TGTGCCAGCAGTATTCCGGGACCCCTTGAGGATACGCAGTATTTT.

Concerning this clone itself: At the DNA level, this CDR3 is encoded by other sequences in the same sample as well. The rearrangement joins TRBV6-5 to TRBJ2-1; no reliable D call. The CDR3 contains 11 residues. Germline CDR1 reads MNHEY; CDR2 reads SVGAGI. V was trimmed by 2 bases and J by 7 bases, leaving 3 bases between them. The CDR3 loop is CASSYGNEQFF. The CDR3 DNA reads as TGTGCCAGCAGTTACGGGAATGAGCAGTTCTTC.

The V gene is TRBV21-1, the J gene TRBJ2-3; the table's TRBD2 call for D was not verified on the DNA. TRBV21-1 is a known pseudogene. The CDR3 length is 20 residues. CDR3 in DNA: TGTGCCAGCAGCCCCTCACTAGTAGTCTGGCGGCGATCTAGCACAGATACGCAGTATTTT. It specifies CASSPSLVVWRRSSTDTQYF.

The chain couples TRBV7-6 to TRBJ2-7, with TRBD1 matching 8 bases. The length of the CDR3 is 16 residues. CDR1 and CDR2 from the germline V gene are SGHVS and FNYEAQ. V shed 5 bases and J 6 bases; nucleotides not matched to a gene: 15. The CDR3 DNA is TGTGCCAGCAGCCCTCCGCCCCAGGACAGGGCCTCCGAGCAGTACTTC. Amino acids: CASSPPPQDRASEQYF.

V is TRBV5-1 and J is TRBJ2-2; D uncertain. This CDR3 is 13 amino acids long. V was cut by 7 bases and J by 6 bases, with 13 bases left in between. The V gene's germline CDR1 is SGHRS and CDR2 YFSETQ. In DNA form, the CDR3 reads TGCGCCAGCTGTCCGTCTGATCCCGGGGAGCTGTTTTTT. Translated, it gives CASCPSDPGELFF.

The rearrangement links TRBV7-6 to TRBJ2-7, with D possibly matching TRBD2 (7 bases). The CDR3 extends over 15 amino acids. With 1 base removed from V and 6 bases from J, the gap between germline ends came to 16 bases. Germline CDR1 is SGHVS and CDR2 is FNYEAQ. CDR3 sequence: CASSLGIERGGEQYF. The CDR3 coding sequence is TGTGCCAGCAGCTTAGGGATAGAAAGGGGGGGCGAGCAGTACTTC.

The chain recombines TRBV11-2 with TRBJ2-5; D is unclear. V gave up 4 bases and J gave up 2 bases, with 11 bases separating them. Germline lookup yields CDR1 SGHAT and CDR2 FQNNGV. The CDR3 loop spans 14 amino acids. The CDR3 DNA sequence: TGTGCCAGCAGCTGGGTAGCTCAACAAGAGACCCAGTACTTC. This translates into CASSWVAQQETQYF.

The V call is TRBV18, the J call TRBJ2-1, with D possibly being TRBD1 or TRBD2 (5 bases each). The CDR3 loop spans 15 amino acids. The V end was cut by 2 bases, the J end by 8 bases, with 16 bases between. Germline V CDR1 and CDR2: KGHSH, LQKENI. The CDR3, as DNA: TGTGCCAGCTCACCAGCCGGGGCTTTCGAGGATGAGCAGTTCTTC. Encoded protein: CASSPAGAFEDEQFF.

The chain combines TRBV6-4 with TRBJ2-1; 7 bases map to TRBD1. CDR1 and CDR2 from the germline V gene are MRHNA and SNTAGT. J gave up 5 bases and V 6 bases, and 4 bases lay outside the gene matches. This CDR3 has 13 amino acids. This CDR3 is CASSRDSHNEQFF. The DNA of the CDR3 is TGTGCCAGCAGCCGGGACAGTCACAATGAGCAGTTCTTC.

This clone was seen just once. The CDR3 coding sequence is TGTGCCAGTAGTATAGACGGAACAACGATCTATGGCTACACCTTC. The encoded protein is CASSIDGTTIYGYTF. V usage is TRBV19 and J usage is TRBJ1-2; D is unclear. V dropped 0 bases and J dropped 4 bases, with 12 bases sitting between them. The germline CDR1 and CDR2 sequences are LNHDA and SQIVND (reference sequence). The CDR3 consists of 15 residues.

This clone was counted a few times. This chain uses TRBV6-5 with TRBJ2-3, with 7 nucleotides matching TRBD2. Trimming removed 3 bases from V and 2 bases from J; junction bases left unmatched: 8. The CDR3 sequence is 16 residues long. Germline-derived CDR1 and CDR2 are MNHEY and SVGAGI. CDR3 region: CASSYLGGGNTDTQYF. The CDR3 nucleotides read TGTGCCAGCAGTTATTTAGGCGGGGGTAACACAGATACGCAGTATTTT.

V usage is TRBV29-1 and J usage is TRBJ2-5; D is perhaps TRBD1 (5 bases). V lost 4 bases and J lost 2, with 8 bases in between. The germline V gene encodes CDR1 SQVTM and CDR2 ANQGSEA. The CDR3 is 12 amino acids. The CDR3 sequence: CSVGGRQETQYF. CDR3 DNA: TGCAGCGTTGGGGGCAGACAAGAGACCCAGTACTTC.

The chain is built from TRBV27 and TRBJ2-1; the match to TRBD2 covers 10 bases. The CDR3 totals 16 residues. The germline CDR1 and CDR2 sequences are MNHEY and SMNVEV (reference sequence). V lost 3 bases, J lost 6 bases, and 8 bases stayed unmatched. In nucleotides, the CDR3 is TGTGCCAGCAGTTTCCTAGCGGGAGTCGTCATCAATGAGCAGTTCTTC. It translates to CASSFLAGVVINEQFF.

In DNA, the CDR3 is TGTGCCAGCAGTGCCGGGACTAGCGGTACGGATGAGCAGTTCTTC. As protein: CASSAGTSGTDEQFF. The V gene is TRBV27, the J gene TRBJ2-1; 11 positions agree with TRBD2. Germline assignment: CDR1 MNHEY and CDR2 SMNVEV (reference sequence). The CDR3 runs 15 residues. The junction had 8 bases not matched to a gene; V was cut back by 5 bases and J by 8 bases.

The CDR3 here is CASSSQGAPYGYTF. Written as DNA, the CDR3 is TGTGCCAGCAGCTCACAGGGGGCTCCCTATGGCTACACCTTC. The V gene is TRBV13, the J gene TRBJ1-2, with 9 positions matching TRBD1. Germline V CDR1 and CDR2: PRHDT, FYEKMQ (reference sequence). V was clipped by 4 bases and J by 4 bases; unmatched bases: 4. This CDR3 has 14 residues.

J is TRBJ2-7 and V is TRBV18; no reliable D call. V lost 1 base to trimming and J lost 3 bases, with 10 bases between them. The CDR3 spans 14 residues. Germline CDR1 and CDR2: KGHSH and LQKENI. CDR3 in DNA: TGTGCCAGCTCACCACTCGAGGAATTCTACGAGCAGTACTTC. This translates into CASSPLEEFYEQYF.

The chain combines TRBV4-1 with TRBJ1-2; D possibly corresponds to TRBD1 (5 bases). V was cut by 4 bases and J by 3 bases, with 15 bases left in between. Germline assignment: CDR1 MGHRA and CDR2 YSYEKL. The CDR3 has 15 residues. In DNA form, the CDR3 reads TGCGCCAGCAGCCCCCACGGGGGACCCTACTATGGCTACACCTTC. Encoded protein: CASSPHGGPYYGYTF.

This chain joins TRBV4-1 and TRBJ2-1; possible D gene TRBD2, 6 bases. V shed 2 bases and J shed 5 bases, with 22 bases lying between them. The CDR3 length is 18 residues. Germline CDR1 and CDR2: MGHRA and YSYEKL. The CDR3 DNA is TGCGCCAGCAGCCAAAGTCCCCCGACCGCAGCGGGCGACAATGAGCAGTTCTTC. It codes for CASSQSPPTAAGDNEQFF.

The chain combines TRBV15 with TRBJ2-7; D gene uncertain. CDR1 and CDR2 (germline): LNHNV, YYDKDF (reference sequence). The CDR3 extends over 12 amino acids. V was shortened by 4 bases and J by 3 bases, with 7 bases between the two germline ends. The CDR3 protein is CATSTTGYEQYF. The CDR3 DNA follows: TGTGCCACCAGCACCACGGGCTACGAGCAGTACTTC.

The rearrangement uses TRBV27 and TRBJ1-5; D not certain. This CDR3 is built from 14 residues. V was shortened by 7 bases and J by 5 bases, with 15 bases between the two germline ends. Germline lookup yields CDR1 MNHEY and CDR2 SMNVEV (reference sequence). The CDR3 bases are TGTGCCAGCAAAATTCCCGGCTCCCATCAGCCCCAGCATTTT. This encodes CASKIPGSHQPQHF.

The V and J genes are TRBV6-1 and TRBJ1-5; D is possibly TRBD1 (5 bases). The CDR3 length is 14 residues. V dropped 3 bases and J dropped 5 bases, with 11 bases sitting between them. Germline loops: CDR1 MNHNS, CDR2 SASEGT. The CDR3 sequence: CASSDGRVDQPQHF. DNA for the CDR3: TGTGCCAGCAGTGACGGCAGGGTGGATCAGCCCCAGCATTTT.

The V call is TRBV27, the J call TRBJ2-3; D may be TRBD1 (5 bases). The CDR3 is 13 residues long. The V end lost 5 bases, the J end lost 2 bases, and 8 bases lay between the germline ends. CDR1 MNHEY and CDR2 SMNVEV come from the germline V gene (reference sequence). CDR3 region: CASSGGATDTQYF. The CDR3 coding sequence is TGTGCCAGCAGTGGTGGGGCCACAGATACGCAGTATTTT.

V usage is TRBV27 and J usage is TRBJ1-2; 9 bases line up with TRBD1. The V gene end was trimmed by 0 bases and the J gene end by 13 bases; junction bases not matched to a gene: 6. The CDR3 has 13 residues. The V gene's germline CDR1 is MNHEY and CDR2 SMNVEV (reference sequence). CDR3 bases: TGTGCCAGCAGTTTATCCTGGGACAGGGCCTCCACCTTC. The encoded protein is CASSLSWDRASTF.

This sequence joins TRBV7-6 and TRBJ2-6, with D possibly matching TRBD2 (5 bases). CDR1 SGHVS and CDR2 FNYEAQ come from the germline V gene. The CDR3 has 14 residues. The V and J ends lost 4 bases and 3 bases respectively, with 7 bases between them. CDR3 coding DNA: TGTGCCAGCAGCTCGCGGGTTGGGGCCAACGTCCTGACTTTC. Encoded protein: CASSSRVGANVLTF.

This chain links TRBV25-1 with TRBJ1-5; D unclear. From germline, CDR1 is MGHDK and CDR2 SYGVNS. The length of the CDR3 is 13 residues. V was cut by 5 bases and J by 7 bases, with 12 bases left in between. The CDR3 spells CASSMQEGQPQHF. DNA of the CDR3: TGTGCCAGCAGTATGCAGGAAGGACAGCCCCAGCATTTT.

V and J are TRBV6-6 and TRBJ1-1, with 7 bases identical to TRBD1. Germline lookup yields CDR1 MNHNY and CDR2 SVGAGI (reference sequence). This CDR3 spans 14 amino acids. V shed 1 base and J 6 bases; nucleotides not matched to a gene: 5. The CDR3 nucleotides read TGTGCCAGCAGTTACTTGGGGCAGGGGGCTGAAGCTTTCTTT. This translates into CASSYLGQGAEAFF.

The V gene is TRBV9, the J gene TRBJ1-2; D is uncertain. Germline V gene data show CDR1 as SGDLS and CDR2 as YYNGEE. The CDR3 has 13 amino acids. Trimming removed 4 bases from V and 6 bases from J, with 13 bases in between. CDR3 DNA sequence: TGTGCCAGCAGCCCTTTCAATGAGAATGGCTACACCTTC. This sequence encodes CASSPFNENGYTF.

The J gene is TRBJ2-3, the V gene TRBV5-6; no clear D gene. Germline CDR1 reads SGHDT; CDR2 reads YYEEEE. This CDR3 comprises 13 residues. The germline V and J ends were trimmed by 5 bases and 3 bases, with 10 bases remaining between them. The CDR3 sequence: CASSLLRTDTQYF. In DNA form, the CDR3 reads TGTGCCAGCAGTCTACTGAGGACAGATACGCAGTATTTT.

The rearrangement links TRBV28 to TRBJ2-1; D gene ambiguous. CDR3 length equals 13 residues. The V gene lost 3 bases and the J gene lost 5 bases, with 8 bases spanning the gap. Germline CDR1 MDHEN, CDR2 SYDVKM. For the CDR3, the DNA is TGTGCCAGCAGTTTTGACCTGAACAATGAGCAGTTCTTC. Its protein product is CASSFDLNNEQFF.